This TCR beta chain emerged from a study of beta chain features in type 1 diabetes. As for the study in general: There was similarity between patients and healthy donors in age, gender and cell yields. Study-level findings and limits: Using cDNA template may skew counts toward highly expressing activated cells. Moderately but significantly shorter TCRB CDR3s were found in Type 1 diabetes patients in all four CD4+ subsets.

This clone was observed a few times. The antigen remains unidentified. The entirety of the isolated RNA underwent reverse transcription, so expressed TCRB transcripts were sequenced. The protocol was immunoSEQ multiplex PCR, while the TCRdb copy is restricted to in-frame clones and leaves out a portion. The sample contains hundreds of thousands of clones, about an eighth of which appear only once. Germline loops: CDR1 MDHEN, CDR2 SYDVKM. J lost 1 base, V lost 8 bases, and 15 bases had no gene match. This CDR3 region has 17 residues. Using CD45RO/CCR7/CD25/CD127/CD95/CD27, CD4+ naive, central memory, regulatory and stem cell-like memory cells were sorted. Sorted populations were all over 95% pure.

The gene calls are TRBV28 and TRBJ2-5; TRBD1 agrees at 8 bases. The sequence was obtained from a man between 18 and 35 years old with type 1 diabetes. The sample taken for sequencing was naive CD4+ T cells from blood. DNA for the CDR3: TGTGCCAGCGGCTCCCCCACGGGACAGGTGATCCAAGAGACCCAGTACTTC. Protein: CASGSPTGQVIQETQYF.